Below, 3 T cell receptor beta chains from the same sample are listed, as sequenced in a study of CD8+ T cells in alopecia areata. The authors extracted RNA and reverse transcribed it into cDNA as the sequencing template. The data were produced by immunoSEQ multiplex PCR, yet TCRdb's version contains in-frame clones alone and is incomplete. The data show about 150,000 clones, around 87% seen once. The sequences come from CD8+ T cells sorted from blood, collected at week 0. The receptors derive from a human donor with alopecia areata.

This chain connects TRBV5-4 to TRBJ2-2; no firm D call. The CDR3 length is 13 residues. V was trimmed by 0 bases and J by 3 bases, leaving 3 bases between them. Germline V gives CDR1 SGHNT, CDR2 YYREEE (reference sequence). The CDR3 DNA is TGTGCCAGCAGCTTGGGCGACACCGGGGAGCTGTTTTTT. Translation gives CASSLGDTGELFF.

The V call is TRBV27, the J call TRBJ2-1, with D possibly being TRBD1 (6 bases). V lost 8 bases and J 4 bases, leaving 9 bases between the germline ends. Germline assignment: CDR1 MNHEY and CDR2 SMNVEV (reference sequence). CDR3 size: 12 residues. The CDR3 DNA reads TGTGCCAGCCAGACAGGTTACAATGAGCAGTTCTTC. Protein: CASQTGYNEQFF.

The chain employs TRBV7-9 and TRBJ2-5; TRBD1 is a possible D gene (5 bases). Germline V gene sequence: CDR1 SEHNR, CDR2 FQNEAQ (reference sequence). This CDR3 spans 14 amino acids. Trimming removed 11 bases at V and 1 base at J, with 17 bases between. The CDR3 nucleotides read TGTGCCTTCCGTGATGGGGCCCTCCAAGAGACCCAGTACTTC. It translates to CAFRDGALQETQYF.